This entry describes one T cell receptor (beta chain). This clone was counted many times. This receptor's antigen is unknown. No base quality information exists; no much larger clone differs at one position. Library preparation was by PCR. TCRdb shows the sequencer as Illumina HiSeq 4000. High-throughput sequencing was used to profile the TCR beta-chain CDR3 region of every patient. As for how the authors treated the data: A classifier to discriminate distant-metastatic papillary thyroid cancer patients was built from CDR3 differences across clinicopathological groups. Repertoire diversity was assessed with the Shannon index, and tumor-blood repertoire similarity with the Morisita-Horn index. TCRdb reprocessed the public reads (quality trimming at Q25 with fastp, clone calling with MiXCR) and kept in-frame beta chains. Here the V and J calls rest on TCRdb's processing, not on the authors' analysis. Recorded for this sample are tens of thousands of clones; roughly 12% of them occurred a single time. The ten largest clones represent roughly 10% of the sample.

Reading from cysteine to phenylalanine, the CDR3 counts 15 amino acids. CDR3 DNA only is kept here, 45 bases in frame from base 1. CDR1 and CDR2, looked up from the germline V gene, are MNHNS and SASEGT. Between the V and J ends, shortened by 2 bases and 0 bases respectively, the junction contains 10 bases. No patient had received any treatment before thyroid surgery. The study retrospectively analysed patient clinical samples collected from the early 2010s to the late 2010s using T-cell receptor beta sequencing. This sample stems from a study of metastatic and nonmetastatic thyroid tumors (dated by TCRdb to 2020 to 2021). Background on the whole study: Repertoires were compared across peripheral blood and tumor or nodule tissue samples from malignant and benign thyroid patients.

The paper as a whole reports these results and caveats: In both blood and tumor samples, malignant tumors were reported to have significantly higher TCR beta diversity than benign nodules.

The sequencing input was blood. The sequence was collected from a male donor with papillary thyroid cancer or a benign thyroid nodule (not recorded which). Some clones in this sample may be carry-over from other donors' samples. The sequence joins TRBV6-1 to TRBJ1-1; TRBD1 could be the D gene, as 5 bases match. The nucleotide sequence is given as TGTGCCAGCAGTGAACGGGGGGGAATGAACACTGAAGCTTTCTTT. Its protein is CASSERGGMNTEAFF.